This TCR beta chain came from a study of shared clonotypes between healthy human individuals. Looking at the study overall: Plates per donor: three CD4 naive, three CD4 memory, two CD8 naive, one CD8 memory.

CD4+ cells underwent separation, giving CD45RA+ naive and CD45RA-negative memory subsets. The germline V gene has CDR1 SGHTA and CDR2 FQGNSA. The V end was cut by 4 bases, the J end by 2 bases, with 12 bases between. The CDR3 is 15 amino acids. TCRdb's copy holds only in-frame clones and misses some; the assay was immunoSEQ multiplex PCR. The repertoire holds about 670,000 clones, with 72% as singletons. The sequence derives from a woman aged 30 to 39 in good health. The chain uses TRBV7-2 and TRBJ2-1; D tentatively fits TRBD1 or TRBD2 (5 bases each). The material sequenced was memory CD4+ T cells sorted from blood. Subset reported: CD45RA-negative fraction. The CDR3 protein is CASSSTAVTYNEQFF. Written as DNA, the CDR3 is TGTGCCAGCAGCTCGACAGCGGTTACCTACAATGAGCAGTTCTTC. Based on the CDR3 plus reference TRBV7-2 and TRBJ2-1, the full variable domain is GAGVSQSPSNKVTEKGKDVELRCDPISGHTALYWYRQSLGQGLEFLIYFQGNSAPDKSGLPSDRFSAERTGGSVSTLTIQRTQQEDSAVYLCASSSTAVTYNEQFFGPGTRLTVL.